This section outlines one T cell receptor (beta chain) sequence together with its context. The CDR3 is made up of 12 amino acids. Per the germline V gene, CDR1 is SEHNR and CDR2 is FQNEAQ (reference sequence). Trimming took off 2 bases at V and 8 bases at J, with 9 bases between the two ends. The data originate from a study of beta chain features in type 1 diabetes. The isolated RNA, all of it, was reverse transcribed, so expressed TCRB transcripts were what got sequenced. The table came from immunoSEQ multiplex PCR; TCRdb's copy has only in-frame clones and leaves some out. This table holds fewer than 400,000 clones, less than 10% found once.

The sequence was obtained from a woman under 30 in good health. This chain uses TRBV7-9 with TRBJ1-2; D uncertain. Input material: central memory CD4+ T cells from blood. DNA for the CDR3: TGTGCCAGCAGCTTACAAGGTAGCGGCTACACCTTC. Encoded protein: CASSLQGSGYTF.